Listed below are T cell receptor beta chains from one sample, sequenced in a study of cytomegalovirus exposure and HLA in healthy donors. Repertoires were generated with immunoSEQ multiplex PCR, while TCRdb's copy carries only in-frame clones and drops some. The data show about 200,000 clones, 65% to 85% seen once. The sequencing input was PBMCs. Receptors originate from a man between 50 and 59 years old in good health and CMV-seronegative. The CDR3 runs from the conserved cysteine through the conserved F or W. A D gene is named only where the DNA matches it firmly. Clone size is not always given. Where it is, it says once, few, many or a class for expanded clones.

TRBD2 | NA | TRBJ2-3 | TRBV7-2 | CASSLGGGRTSRDTQYF | TGTGCCAGCAGCTTAGGAGGCGGGAGGACCTCGCGAGATACGCAGTATTTT
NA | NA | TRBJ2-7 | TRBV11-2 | CASSLHLASYEQYF | TGTGCCAGCAGCCTCCACCTAGCGTCCTACGAGCAGTACTTC
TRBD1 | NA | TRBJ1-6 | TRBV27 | CASTAGTGHSPLHF | TGTGCCAGCACAGCCGGGACAGGCCATTCACCCCTCCACTTT
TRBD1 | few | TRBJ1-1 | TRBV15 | CATSKPPRGQGYNTEAFF | TGTGCCACCAGCAAACCCCCGCGGGGACAGGGATATAATACTGAAGCTTTCTTT
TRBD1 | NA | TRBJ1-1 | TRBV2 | CASRTQGARTEAFF | TGTGCCAGCAGGACACAGGGGGCAAGGACTGAAGCTTTCTTT
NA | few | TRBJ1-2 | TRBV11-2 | CASSLNWRYGYTF | TGTGCCAGCAGCTTAAACTGGAGGTATGGCTACACCTTC
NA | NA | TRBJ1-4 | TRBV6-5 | CASSYSFTATNEKLFF | TGTGCCAGCAGTTACTCTTTCACAGCAACTAATGAAAAACTGTTTTTT
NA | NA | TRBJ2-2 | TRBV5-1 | CASSLEPAGELFF | TGCGCCAGCAGCTTGGAGCCGGCCGGGGAGCTGTTTTTT
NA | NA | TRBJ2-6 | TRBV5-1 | CASSFLRARGSGANVLTF | TGCGCCAGCAGCTTCCTACGGGCTAGGGGATCTGGGGCCAACGTCCTGACTTTC
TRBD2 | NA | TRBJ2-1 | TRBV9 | CASSVEVSGRGEQFF | TGTGCCAGCAGCGTAGAGGTTAGCGGGAGGGGTGAGCAGTTCTTC
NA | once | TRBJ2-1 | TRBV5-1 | CASSLEVGRDYNEQFF | TGCGCCAGCAGCTTGGAAGTGGGGCGGGACTACAATGAGCAGTTCTTC
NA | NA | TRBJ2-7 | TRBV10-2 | CASSGGSSGVASSYEQYF | TGCGCCAGCAGTGGCGGATCCTCAGGGGTAGCAAGCTCCTACGAGCAGTACTTC
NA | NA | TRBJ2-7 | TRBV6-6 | CASCGGDYEQYF | TGTGCCAGCTGTGGCGGGGATTACGAGCAGTACTTC
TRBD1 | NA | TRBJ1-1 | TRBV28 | CASSLLWTGGSRTEAFF | TGTGCCAGCAGTTTATTATGGACAGGGGGTTCGCGGACTGAAGCTTTCTTT
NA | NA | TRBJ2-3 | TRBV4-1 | CASSQREPNPGGIDTQYF | TGCGCCAGCAGCCAAAGGGAGCCCAACCCGGGGGGCATAGATACGCAGTATTTT
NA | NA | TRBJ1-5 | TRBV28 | CASSVAGGNQPQHF | TGTGCCAGCAGTGTCGCAGGGGGCAATCAGCCCCAGCATTTT
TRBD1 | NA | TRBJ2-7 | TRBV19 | CASSDSRDRSYEQYF | TGTGCCAGTAGCGACTCCCGGGACAGGTCCTACGAGCAGTACTTC
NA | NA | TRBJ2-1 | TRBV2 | CASTMDGGNEQFF | TGTGCCAGCACCATGGACGGCGGGAATGAGCAGTTCTTC
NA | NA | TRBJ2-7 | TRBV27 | CASSLGRGNYEQYF | TGTGCCAGCAGTTTAGGTAGGGGCAACTACGAGCAGTACTTC
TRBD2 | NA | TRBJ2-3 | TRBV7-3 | CASRKLGGDTDTQYF | TGTGCCAGCAGGAAATTGGGGGGGGACACAGATACGCAGTATTTT
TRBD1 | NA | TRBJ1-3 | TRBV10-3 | CAISHGQGDNTIYF | TGTGCCATCAGCCATGGACAGGGGGACAACACCATATATTTT
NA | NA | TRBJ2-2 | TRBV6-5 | CASSHGEARELFF | TGTGCCAGCAGCCACGGGGAGGCCCGGGAGCTGTTTTTT
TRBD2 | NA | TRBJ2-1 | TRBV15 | CATSGGTSGYNEQFF | TGTGCCACCAGCGGCGGGACTAGCGGTTACAATGAGCAGTTCTTC
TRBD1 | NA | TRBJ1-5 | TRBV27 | CASSLGQGMGQPQHF | TGTGCCAGCAGTTTGGGACAGGGGATGGGTCAGCCCCAGCATTTT
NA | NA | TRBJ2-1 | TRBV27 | CASSLSTGSSEQFF | TGTGCCAGCAGTCTCTCTACAGGGTCATCCGAGCAGTTCTTC
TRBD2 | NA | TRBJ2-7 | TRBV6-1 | CASSVPGLAVEQYF | TGTGCCAGCAGTGTTCCGGGACTAGCTGTGGAGCAGTACTTC
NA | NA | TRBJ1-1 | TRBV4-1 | CASSQDPGGRAFF | TGCGCCAGCAGCCAAGATCCGGGGGGCCGGGCTTTCTTT
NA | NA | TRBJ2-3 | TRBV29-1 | CSVEDFTVGTTDTQYF | TGCAGCGTTGAAGATTTCACCGTTGGGACAACAGATACGCAGTATTTT
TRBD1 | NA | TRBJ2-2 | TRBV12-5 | CANSTPGQSSNTGELFF | TGTGCTAACTCAACCCCGGGACAGTCCTCGAACACCGGGGAGCTGTTTTTT
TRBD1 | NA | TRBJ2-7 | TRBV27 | CASSTPGQGSNEQYF | TGTGCCAGCAGTACGCCGGGACAGGGGTCCAACGAGCAGTACTTC
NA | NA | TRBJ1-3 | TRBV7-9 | CAGDTVSGNTIYF | TGTGCCGGGGACACGGTCTCTGGAAACACCATATATTTT
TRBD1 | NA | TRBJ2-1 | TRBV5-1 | CASSLPGQGDEQFF | TGCGCCAGCAGCTTGCCGGGACAGGGCGATGAGCAGTTCTTC
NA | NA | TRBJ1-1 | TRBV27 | CASSFSVMNTEAFF | TGTGCCAGCAGTTTTAGTGTTATGAACACTGAAGCTTTCTTT
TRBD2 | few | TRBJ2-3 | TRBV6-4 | CASSEVSGSPDTQYF | TGTGCCAGCAGTGAAGTTAGCGGGAGTCCAGATACGCAGTATTTT
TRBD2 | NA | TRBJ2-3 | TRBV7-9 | CASSLGTSGTDTQYF | TGTGCCAGCAGTCTAGGGACTAGCGGCACAGATACGCAGTATTTT
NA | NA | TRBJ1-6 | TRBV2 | CASRSSYNSPLHF | TGTGCCAGCCGGAGCTCCTATAATTCACCCCTCCACTTT
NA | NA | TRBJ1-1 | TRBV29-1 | CSVVRIMNTEAFF | TGCAGCGTTGTGAGGATCATGAACACTGAAGCTTTCTTT
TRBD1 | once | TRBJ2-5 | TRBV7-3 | CASSSSGTGGLETQYF | TGTGCCAGCAGCTCCTCCGGGACAGGGGGCTTAGAGACCCAGTACTTC
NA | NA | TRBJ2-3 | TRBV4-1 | CASSHQLRQTSTDTQYF | TGCGCCAGCAGCCATCAATTGCGGCAGACTAGCACAGATACGCAGTATTTT
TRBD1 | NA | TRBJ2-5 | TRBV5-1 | CASSRTGKETQYF | TGCGCCAGCAGCCGGACAGGGAAAGAGACCCAGTACTTC
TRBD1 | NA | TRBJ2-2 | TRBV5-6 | CASSTPTGTGGNTGELFF | TGTGCCAGCAGCACGCCGACCGGGACAGGGGGGAACACCGGGGAGCTGTTTTTT
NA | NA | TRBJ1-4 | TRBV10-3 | CATSTRGEKLFF | TGTGCCACTTCCACCCGAGGAGAAAAACTGTTTTTT
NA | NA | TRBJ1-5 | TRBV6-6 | CASSYEIGDQPQHF | TGTGCCAGCAGTTACGAAATAGGGGATCAGCCCCAGCATTTT
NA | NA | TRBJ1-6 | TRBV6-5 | CASSSGTFGDSPLHF | TGTGCCAGCAGCTCAGGGACATTTGGGGATTCACCCCTCCACTTT
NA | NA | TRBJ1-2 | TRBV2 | CARGDSNYGYTF | TGTGCCAGAGGGGATAGCAACTATGGCTACACCTTC
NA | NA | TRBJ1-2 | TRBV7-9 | CASSPSYRDDYGYTF | TGTGCCAGCAGCCCGTCGTACAGGGATGACTATGGCTACACCTTC
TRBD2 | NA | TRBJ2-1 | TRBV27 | CASSSPGTSGNYEQFF | TGTGCCAGCAGCTCCCCGGGGACTAGCGGGAACTATGAGCAGTTCTTC